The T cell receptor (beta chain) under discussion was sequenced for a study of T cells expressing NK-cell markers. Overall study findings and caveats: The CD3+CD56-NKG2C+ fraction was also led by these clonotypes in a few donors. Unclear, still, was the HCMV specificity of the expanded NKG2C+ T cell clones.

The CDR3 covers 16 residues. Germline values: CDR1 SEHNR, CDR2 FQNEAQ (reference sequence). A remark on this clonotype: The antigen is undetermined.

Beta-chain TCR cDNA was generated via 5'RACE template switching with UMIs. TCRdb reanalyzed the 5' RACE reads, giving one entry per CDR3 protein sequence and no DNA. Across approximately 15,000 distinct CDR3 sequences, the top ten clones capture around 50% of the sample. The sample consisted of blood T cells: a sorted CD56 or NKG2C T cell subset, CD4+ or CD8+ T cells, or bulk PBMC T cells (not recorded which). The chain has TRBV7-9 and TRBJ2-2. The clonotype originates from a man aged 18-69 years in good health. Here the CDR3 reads CASSFYEGPNTGELFF.